These 15 T cell receptor beta chains were sequenced from one sample in a study of regulatory T cells in long-lasting Graves disease. CDR3-region Arm-PCR and iRepertoire HTBI primers produced the TCR beta libraries. MiXCR, run by TCRdb on the multiplex PCR reads, gives a single entry per CDR3 protein. Counted here are about 430,000 distinct CDR3 sequences, 21% occurring once; the ten biggest clones make up over 11%. Time point in this sample: persistent/refractory GD, antithyroid drugs over 5 years with positive TRAb. Scientists built the TCR library using RNA that was extracted from PBMCs. This specimen was peripheral blood mononuclear cells (PBMCs), taken when the disease was refractory, from a patient treated with antithyroid drugs. All receptors come from a female donor with Graves disease.

The chain employs TRBV15 and TRBJ2-7; 9 nucleotides align to TRBD1. Germline V gene sequence: CDR1 LNHNV, CDR2 YYDKDF (reference sequence). J gave up 0 bases and V 4 bases, and 4 bases lay outside the gene matches. CDR3 size: 15 residues. The CDR3 region is CATSTGTGSSYEQYF. The CDR3 region has the DNA TGTGCCACCAGCACTGGGACAGGGAGCTCCTACGAGCAGTACTTC.

This clonotype has at least ten counts. This chain connects TRBV11-2 to TRBJ2-7; D not certain. Trimming cost V 5 bases and J 4 bases, with 15 bases left between them. CDR1 and CDR2 (germline): SGHAT, FQNNGV. The CDR3 extends over 14 amino acids. CDR3 amino acids: CASSPRGVPYEQYF. CDR3 bases: TGTGCCAGCAGCCCCCGCGGAGTTCCATACGAGCAGTACTTC.

This clonotype was observed at least ten times. The rearrangement links TRBV2 to TRBJ2-1, with D uncertain. Germline V gene data show CDR1 as SNHLY and CDR2 as FYNNEI. The V end lost 6 bases, the J end lost 3 bases, and 3 bases lay between the germline ends. The CDR3 extends over 11 amino acids. The CDR3 DNA reads TGTGCCAGCAGCATCTACAATGAGCAGTTCTTC. It specifies CASSIYNEQFF.

Concerning this clonotype: Relative to the germline gene, one junction end is altered; a read error may explain this. CDR3 in DNA: TGCAGCGTCAAAGGGAGGCGGGAGGGGAACACCGGGGAGCCGTTTTTT. Translated: CSVKGRREGNTGEPFF. The chain employs TRBV29-1 and TRBJ2-2; 9 bases agree with TRBD2. CDR1 is SQVTM and CDR2 is ANQGSEA in the germline V gene. CDR3 length: 16 amino acids.

The chain uses TRBV5-5 and TRBJ2-5; D gene ambiguous. CDR1 SGHKS and CDR2 YYEKEE come from the germline V gene (reference sequence). The CDR3 runs 14 residues. The germline V and J ends were trimmed by 4 bases and 0 bases, with 10 bases remaining between them. CDR3: CASSQPHYQETQYF. The DNA of the CDR3 is TGTGCCAGCAGCCAGCCGCACTACCAAGAGACCCAGTACTTC.

The chain links TRBV19 to TRBJ2-1; D might be TRBD2 (6 bases). V lost 2 bases and J lost 1, with 9 bases in between. Germline values: CDR1 LNHDA, CDR2 SQIVND (reference sequence). CDR3 length equals 15 residues. As DNA, the CDR3 is TGTGCCAGTAGTATACGGAGGGATTCCTACAATGAGCAGTTCTTC. This sequence encodes CASSIRRDSYNEQFF.

Ten or more counts support this clonotype. This sequence joins TRBV2 and TRBJ2-1; D perhaps matches TRBD2 (5 bases). Per germline, CDR1 SNHLY and CDR2 FYNNEI. V was shortened by 3 bases and J by 0 bases, with 9 bases between the two germline ends. This CDR3 spans 15 amino acids. CDR3 sequence (DNA): TGTGCCAGCAGTGATCAAAGCGGCTCCTACAATGAGCAGTTCTTC. It yields the protein CASSDQSGSYNEQFF.

Ten or more counts support this clonotype. This chain connects TRBV6-2 or TRBV6-3 to TRBJ2-2, with 8 bases lining up with TRBD1. With V trimmed by 4 bases and J by 6 bases, 4 bases remained unmatched. The CDR3 consists of 14 residues. Germline loops: CDR1 MNHEY, CDR2 SVGEGT. The CDR3 loop is CASSFRTGSGELFF. The CDR3 nucleotides are TGTGCCAGCAGTTTCCGGACAGGGTCCGGGGAGCTGTTTTTT.

This clonotype was detected many times. The J gene is TRBJ1-1, the V gene TRBV20-1; 8 positions match TRBD1. J was trimmed by 3 bases and V by 5 bases; bases with no gene match: 2. Germline CDR1 and CDR2: DFQATT and SNEGSKA (reference sequence). This CDR3 region has 12 residues. The CDR3 sequence is CSAGQGYTEAFF. CDR3 sequence (DNA): TGCAGTGCTGGACAGGGTTACACTGAAGCTTTCTTT.

This clonotype has ten or more counts. CDR3 sequence (DNA): TGTGCCATCATGGACAGGGTCTATGGCGAGCAGTACTTC. This sequence encodes CAIMDRVYGEQYF. This chain joins TRBV10-3 and TRBJ2-7; 8 bases are shared with TRBD1. With 7 bases clipped from V and 6 bases from J, the junction kept 8 bases outside the gene matches. The germline V gene has CDR1 ENHRY and CDR2 SYGVKD. The CDR3 contains 13 residues.

J is TRBJ2-4 and V is TRBV7-9, with no clear D. Per germline, CDR1 SEHNR and CDR2 FQNEAQ (reference sequence). This CDR3 comprises 11 residues. V shed 1 base and J shed 14 bases, with 9 bases lying between them. This CDR3 reads CASSLGQQEYF. For the CDR3, the DNA is TGTGCCAGCAGCTTAGGGCAGCAAGAGTACTTC.

The chain joins TRBV3-1 to TRBJ2-1; 9 positions agree with TRBD2. The CDR3 runs to 15 residues. Losses at the gene ends were 2 bases for V and 6 bases for J; bases not matched to a gene: 5. Germline V gene sequence: CDR1 LGHDT, CDR2 YNNKEL (reference sequence). The CDR3 loop reads CASSQSPAGGNEQFF. In nucleotides, the CDR3 is TGTGCCAGCAGCCAAAGCCCAGCGGGAGGCAATGAGCAGTTCTTC.

This clonotype was recorded many times. The chain couples TRBV2 to TRBJ2-7; possibly TRBD2 for D (6 bases). V lost 6 bases and J lost 7, with 10 bases in between. The germline V gene has CDR1 SNHLY and CDR2 FYNNEI. The CDR3 is 11 amino acids. The CDR3 DNA reads as TGTGCCAGCAGGGGGACTTTAGAGCAGTACTTC. Its protein is CASRGTLEQYF.

This chain links TRBV10-3 with TRBJ1-2, with D unclear. The CDR3 loop spans 11 amino acids. Per the germline V gene, CDR1 is ENHRY and CDR2 is SYGVKD. Trimming stripped 3 bases from V and 7 bases from J, with 6 bases between. Here the CDR3 reads CAISDPRGYTF. The CDR3, as DNA: TGTGCCATCAGTGACCCGCGTGGCTACACCTTC.

Concerning this clonotype itself: One end of the junction does not line up with germline, which may come from a read error. This sequence joins TRBV5-1 and TRBJ2-6, with TRBD1 as a possible D gene (5 bases). From germline, CDR1 is SGHRS and CDR2 YFSETQ. The CDR3 contains 16 residues. CDR3 residues: CASSLDGSSGANVPTF. The CDR3 nucleotides are TGCGCCAGCAGCTTAGACGGTTCCTCTGGGGCCAACGTCCCGACTTTC.